The clone carrying this T cell receptor beta chain was seen at least ten times. The record originates from a study of breast tumors, draining lymph nodes, adjacent tissues. Germline V gene sequence: CDR1 SEHNR, CDR2 FQNEAQ (reference sequence). V gave up 0 bases and J gave up 6 bases, with 5 bases separating them. The CDR3 covers 12 residues. Breast cancer patients provided tissue from their axillary draining lymph nodes. TCRdb reanalysed the multiplex PCR reads using MiXCR and keeps one entry per CDR3 protein. The table records about 180,000 distinct CDR3 sequences, roughly 30% of them present only once.

The chain recombines TRBV7-9 with TRBJ1-2; no definite D call. This sequence originates from a female donor with breast cancer. Some clones in this sample may be carry-over from other donors' samples. The specimen was axillary lymph node tissue. CDR3 residues: CASSLASDGYTF. CDR3 DNA: TGTGCCAGCAGCTTAGCCTCGGATGGCTACACCTTC.